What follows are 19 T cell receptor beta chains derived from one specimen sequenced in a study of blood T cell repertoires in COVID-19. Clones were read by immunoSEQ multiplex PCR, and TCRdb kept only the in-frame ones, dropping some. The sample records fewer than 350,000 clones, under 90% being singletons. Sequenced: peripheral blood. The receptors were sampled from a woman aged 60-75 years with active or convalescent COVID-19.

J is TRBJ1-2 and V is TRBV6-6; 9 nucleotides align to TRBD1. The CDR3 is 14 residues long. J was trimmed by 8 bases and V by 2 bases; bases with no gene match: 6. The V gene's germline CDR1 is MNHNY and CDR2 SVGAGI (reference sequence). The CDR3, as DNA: TGTGCCAGCAGTTACGGGGACAGGGCGCCGGGCTACACCTTC. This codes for CASSYGDRAPGYTF.

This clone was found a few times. CDR3 bases: TGTGCCAGCAGCTTAGCGGCGGGACGAAACTATGGCTACACCTTC. Translation gives CASSLAAGRNYGYTF. The rearrangement links TRBV7-9 to TRBJ1-2; D possibly corresponds to TRBD1 (5 bases). V lost 0 bases and J lost 2, with 10 bases in between. The CDR3 consists of 15 residues. Germline loops: CDR1 SEHNR, CDR2 FQNEAQ (reference sequence). The entire variable domain, with the rest obtained from reference TRBV7-9 and TRBJ1-2, is as follows: DTGVSQNPRHKITKRGQNVTFRCDPISEHNRLYWYRQTLGQGPEFLTYFQNEAQLEKSRLLSDRFSAERPKGSFSTLEIQRTEQGDSAMYLCASSLAAGRNYGYTFGSGTRLTVV.

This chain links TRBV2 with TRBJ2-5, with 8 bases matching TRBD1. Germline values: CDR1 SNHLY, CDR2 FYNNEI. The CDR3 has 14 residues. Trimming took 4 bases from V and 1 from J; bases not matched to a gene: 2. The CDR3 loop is CASSGTGSQETQYF. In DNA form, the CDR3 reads TGTGCCAGCAGTGGGACAGGGAGCCAAGAGACCCAGTACTTC.

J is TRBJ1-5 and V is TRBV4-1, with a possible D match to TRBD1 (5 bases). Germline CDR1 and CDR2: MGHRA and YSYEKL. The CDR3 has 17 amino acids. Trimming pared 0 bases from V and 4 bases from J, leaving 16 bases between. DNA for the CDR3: TGCGCCAGCAGCCAAGATTTACTCAGGGTCAATAATCAGCCCCAGCATTTT. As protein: CASSQDLLRVNNQPQHF.

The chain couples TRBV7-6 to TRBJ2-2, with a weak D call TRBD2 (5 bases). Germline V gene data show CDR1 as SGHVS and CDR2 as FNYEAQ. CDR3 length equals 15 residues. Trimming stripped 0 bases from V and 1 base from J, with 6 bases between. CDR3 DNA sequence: TGTGCCAGCAGCTTAGCGGGGAGGAACACCGGGGAGCTGTTTTTT. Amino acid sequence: CASSLAGRNTGELFF.

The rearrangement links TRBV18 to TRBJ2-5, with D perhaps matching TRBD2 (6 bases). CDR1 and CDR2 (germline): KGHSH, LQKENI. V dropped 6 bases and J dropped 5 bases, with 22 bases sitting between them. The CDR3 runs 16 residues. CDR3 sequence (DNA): TGTGCCAGCTCGGCCCGGCGGGGCTCAGGGTTGGAGACCCAGTACTTC. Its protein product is CASSARRGSGLETQYF.

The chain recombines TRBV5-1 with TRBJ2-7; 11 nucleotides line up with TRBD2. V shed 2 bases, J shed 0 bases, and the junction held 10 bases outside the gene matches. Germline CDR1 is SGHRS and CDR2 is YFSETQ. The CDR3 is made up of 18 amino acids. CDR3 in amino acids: CASSFRTSSGGLSYEQYF. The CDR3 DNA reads TGCGCCAGCAGCTTCCGAACTTCTAGCGGGGGGCTCTCCTACGAGCAGTACTTC.

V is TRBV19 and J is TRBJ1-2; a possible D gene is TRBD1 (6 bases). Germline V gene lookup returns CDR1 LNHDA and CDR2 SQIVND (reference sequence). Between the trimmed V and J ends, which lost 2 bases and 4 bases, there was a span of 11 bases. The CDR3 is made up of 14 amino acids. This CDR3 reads CASSISSRGYGYTF. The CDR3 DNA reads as TGTGCCAGTAGTATAAGTAGCAGGGGCTATGGCTACACCTTC.

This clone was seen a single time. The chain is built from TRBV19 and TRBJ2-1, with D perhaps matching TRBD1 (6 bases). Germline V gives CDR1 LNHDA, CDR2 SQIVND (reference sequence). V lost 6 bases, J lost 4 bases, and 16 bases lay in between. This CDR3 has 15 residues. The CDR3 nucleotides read TGTGCCAGTAGCGACGAGACAGGCGGTTACAATGAGCAGTTCTTC. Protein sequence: CASSDETGGYNEQFF.

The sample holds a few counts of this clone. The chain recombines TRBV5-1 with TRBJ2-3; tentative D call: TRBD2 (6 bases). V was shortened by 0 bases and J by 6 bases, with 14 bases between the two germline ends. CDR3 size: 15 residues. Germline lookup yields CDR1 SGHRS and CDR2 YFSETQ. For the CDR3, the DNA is TGCGCCAGCAGCTTGGCAGGCGGGGACGGGGATACGCAGTATTTT. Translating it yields CASSLAGGDGDTQYF. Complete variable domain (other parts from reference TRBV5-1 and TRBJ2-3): KAGVTQTPRYLIKTRGQQVTLSCSPISGHRSVSWYQQTPGQGLQFLFEYFSETQRNKGNFPGRFSGRQFSNSRSEMNVSTLELGDSALYLCASSLAGGDGDTQYFGPGTRLTVL.

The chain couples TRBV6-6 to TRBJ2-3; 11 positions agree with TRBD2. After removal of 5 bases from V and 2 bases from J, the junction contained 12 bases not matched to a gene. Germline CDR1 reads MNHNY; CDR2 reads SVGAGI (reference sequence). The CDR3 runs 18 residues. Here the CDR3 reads CASSPTPLAGGFTDTQYF. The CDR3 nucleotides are TGTGCCAGCAGTCCAACTCCTCTAGCGGGGGGTTTCACAGATACGCAGTATTTT.

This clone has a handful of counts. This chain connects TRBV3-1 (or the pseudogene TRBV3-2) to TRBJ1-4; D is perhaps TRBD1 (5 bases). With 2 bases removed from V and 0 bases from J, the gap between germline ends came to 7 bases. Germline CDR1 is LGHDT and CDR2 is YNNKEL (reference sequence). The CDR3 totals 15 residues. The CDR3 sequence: CASSQQTATNEKLFF. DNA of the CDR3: TGTGCCAGCAGCCAACAGACAGCAACTAATGAAAAACTGTTTTTT.

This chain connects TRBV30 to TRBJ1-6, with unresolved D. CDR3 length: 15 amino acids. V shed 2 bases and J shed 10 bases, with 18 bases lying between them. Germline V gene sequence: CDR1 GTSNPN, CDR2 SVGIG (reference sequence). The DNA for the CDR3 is TGTGCCTGGAGTCCCCCCCGGGGAACGGGATCACCCCTCCACTTT. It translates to CAWSPPRGTGSPLHF.

The CDR3 DNA follows: TGTGCCAGCAGCAGACAGACAGGGGCCCCCTACGAGCAGTACTTC. Its protein is CASSRQTGAPYEQYF. V gene TRBV5-4 combines with J gene TRBJ2-7; 8 bases fit TRBD1. The CDR3 runs to 15 residues. CDR1 SGHNT and CDR2 YYREEE come from the germline V gene (reference sequence). Unmatched junction bases numbered 8, after V lost 4 bases and J lost 2 bases.

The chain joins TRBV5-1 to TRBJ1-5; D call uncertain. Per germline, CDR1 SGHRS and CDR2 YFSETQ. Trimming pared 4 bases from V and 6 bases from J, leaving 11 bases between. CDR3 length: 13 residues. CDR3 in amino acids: CASSAEGSQPQHF. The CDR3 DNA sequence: TGCGCCAGCAGCGCGGAAGGGAGTCAGCCCCAGCATTTT.

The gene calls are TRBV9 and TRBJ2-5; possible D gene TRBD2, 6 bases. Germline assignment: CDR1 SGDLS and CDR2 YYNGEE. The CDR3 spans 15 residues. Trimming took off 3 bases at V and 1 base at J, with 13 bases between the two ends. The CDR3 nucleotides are TGTGCCAGCAGCGCCGGGACTCCTTCCCAAGAGACCCAGTACTTC. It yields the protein CASSAGTPSQETQYF.

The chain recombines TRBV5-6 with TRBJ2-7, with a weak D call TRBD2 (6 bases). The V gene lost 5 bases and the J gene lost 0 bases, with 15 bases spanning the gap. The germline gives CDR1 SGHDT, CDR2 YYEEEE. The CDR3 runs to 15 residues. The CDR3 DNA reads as TGTGCCAGCAGGGCGGTGGGGGGACCCTCCTACGAGCAGTACTTC. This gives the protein CASRAVGGPSYEQYF.

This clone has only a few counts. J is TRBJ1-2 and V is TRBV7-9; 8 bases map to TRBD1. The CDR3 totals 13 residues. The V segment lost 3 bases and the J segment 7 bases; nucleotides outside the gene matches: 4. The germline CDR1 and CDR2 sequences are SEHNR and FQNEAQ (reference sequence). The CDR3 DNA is TGTGCCAGCAGCTTGACAGGGGATTCTGGCTACACCTTC. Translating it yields CASSLTGDSGYTF.

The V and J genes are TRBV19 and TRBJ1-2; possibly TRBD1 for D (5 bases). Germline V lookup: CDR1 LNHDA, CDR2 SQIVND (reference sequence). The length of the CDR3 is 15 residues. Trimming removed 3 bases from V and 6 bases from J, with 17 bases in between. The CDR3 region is CASSIPGGTVDGYTF. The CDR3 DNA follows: TGTGCCAGTAGTATCCCGGGAGGGACGGTTGATGGCTACACCTTC. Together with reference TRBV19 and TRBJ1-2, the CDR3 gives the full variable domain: DGGITQSPKYLFRKEGQNVTLSCEQNLNHDAMYWYRQDPGQGLRLIYYSQIVNDFQKGDIAEGYSVSREKKESFPLTVTSAQKNPTAFYLCASSIPGGTVDGYTFGSGTRLTVV.